The 11 T cell receptor beta chains below come from one sample, sequenced in a study of T cells in women clearing cervical HPV infection. Assay: immunoSEQ multiplex PCR; the TCRdb copy retains only in-frame clones and omits some. This table lists about 30,000 clones. Material for sequencing was blood buffy coat. The receptors stem from a woman aged 18 to 75 with a cervical HPV16 infection that either progressed to CIN3+ or cleared (not recorded which).

Note on this clone: The read comes to an end 3 residues before the CDR3 does, leaving the germline J gene to fill in the end. The chain joins TRBV6-4 to TRBJ2-2; D is possibly TRBD2 (6 bases). This CDR3 has 14 residues. Germline CDR1 and CDR2: MRHNA and SNTAGT. V lost 0 bases, J lost 5 bases, and 7 bases lay in between. CDR3: CASSDSAGTGELFF. CDR3 DNA, as far as it was read: TGTGCCAGCAGTGACTCCGCGGGGACCGGGGAG.

On this clone: The read terminates 3 residues before the CDR3 end, so the remaining end is supplied by the germline J gene. The chain uses TRBV7-9 and TRBJ2-2; D is uncertain. The CDR3 is 13 amino acids. Germline CDR1 reads SEHNR; CDR2 reads FQNEAQ (reference sequence). Trimming removed 7 bases from V and 1 base from J, with 7 bases in between. CDR3 bases read: TGTGCCAGCACCCCAGTGAACACCGGGGAG. This gives the protein CASTPVNTGE. The complete CDR3 protein is CASTPVNTGELFF.

As concerns this clone: The sequence runs out 3 residues before the end of the CDR3; the remainder is reconstructed from the germline J gene. This rearrangement joins TRBV7-8 to TRBJ2-3; 8 positions agree with TRBD1. Trimming removed 4 bases from V and 4 bases from J; junction bases left unmatched: 7. The CDR3 has 15 residues. From germline, CDR1 is SGHVS and CDR2 FQNEAQ. CDR3 sequence reads: CASSSTGGTSDTQYF. The covered CDR3 bases are TGTGCCAGCAGCTCTACAGGGGGGACATCAGATACG.

About this clone: The read terminates 3 residues ahead of where the CDR3 ends, so the germline J gene completes it. V usage is TRBV19 and J usage is TRBJ2-3; D is undetermined. The CDR3 is 13 amino acids. The V and J ends lost 4 bases and 2 bases respectively, with 7 bases between them. CDR1 LNHDA and CDR2 SQIVND come from the germline V gene (reference sequence). CDR3 DNA, as far as it was read: TGTGCCAGTAGTAAGGTTTACACAGATACG. This gives the protein CASSKVYTDT. In full, the CDR3 is CASSKVYTDTQYF. Together with reference TRBV19 and TRBJ2-3, the CDR3 gives the full variable domain: DGGITQSPKYLFRKEGQNVTLSCEQNLNHDAMYWYRQDPGQGLRLIYYSQIVNDFQKGDIAEGYSVSREKKESFPLTVTSAQKNPTAFYLCASSKVYTDTQYFGPGTRLTVL.

Worth noting for this clone: With the read ending 3 residues before the CDR3 end, the germline J gene is used to fill in that end. The rearrangement links TRBV29-1 to TRBJ2-7; D call uncertain. The CDR3 runs to 12 residues. The V gene lost 4 bases and the J gene lost 2 bases, with 9 bases spanning the gap. In germline, CDR1 is SQVTM, CDR2 ANQGSEA. The CDR3 is CSVVAEPYEQYF. The CDR3 DNA, read in part, is TGCAGCGTTGTAGCAGAGCCCTACGAG.

A note on this clone: Read coverage stops 3 residues before the CDR3 terminus; the germline J gene supplies the remainder. The gene calls are TRBV20-1 and TRBJ1-1; 10 nucleotides match TRBD1. J lost 6 bases, V lost 3 bases, and 4 bases had no gene match. The CDR3 length is 13 residues. Germline values: CDR1 DFQATT, CDR2 SNEGSKA (reference sequence). The sequenced part of the CDR3 DNA is TGCAGTGCTAGGCGGGACAGGGGCGCTGAA. Translation: CSARRDRGAE. The full CDR3 protein is CSARRDRGAEAFF.

Turning to this clone: Read coverage stops 3 residues before the CDR3 terminus; the germline J gene supplies the remainder. This chain links TRBV5-1 with TRBJ2-5, with 7 bases that match TRBD2. The CDR3 is made up of 14 amino acids. CDR1 SGHRS and CDR2 YFSETQ come from the germline V gene. The junction had 5 bases not matched to a gene; V was cut back by 4 bases and J by 2 bases. The CDR3 bases that were read are TGCGCCAGCAGCCGTACTAGCGCTCAAGAGACC. The encoded protein is CASSRTSAQET. The entire CDR3 protein is CASSRTSAQETQYF.

Of note for this clone: The sequence runs out 3 residues before the end of the CDR3; the remainder is reconstructed from the germline J gene. The rearrangement joins TRBV20-1 to TRBJ2-1, with D unclear. In germline, CDR1 is DFQATT, CDR2 SNEGSKA (reference sequence). V lost 1 base and J 5 bases, leaving 12 bases between the germline ends. This CDR3 contains 14 residues. Incomplete CDR3 DNA: TGCAGTGCTAGAGGTGTAGGCCGGGACAATGAG. This codes for CSARGVGRDNE. The full-length CDR3 reads as CSARGVGRDNEQFF.

To note about this clone: Read coverage stops 3 residues before the CDR3 terminus; the germline J gene supplies the remainder. V gene TRBV9 combines with J gene TRBJ2-2; 9 bases align to TRBD2. CDR1 is SGDLS, CDR2 YYNGEE, per germline. CDR3 length: 17 residues. V gave up 0 bases and J gave up 6 bases; unmatched junction bases: 9. CDR3: CASSVEWVAGDSGELFF. The DNA read from the CDR3 is TGTGCCAGCAGCGTAGAGTGGGTAGCGGGAGATTCCGGGGAG. Supplemented by reference TRBV9 and TRBJ2-2, the full variable domain reads DSGVTQTPKHLITATGQRVTLRCSPRSGDLSVYWYQQSLDQGLQFLIQYYNGEERAKGNILERFSAQQFPDLHSELNLSSLELGDSALYFCASSVEWVAGDSGELFFGEGSRLTVL.

Comment on this clone: The CDR3 end is not reached by the read, which stops 3 residues before it; the germline J gene fills it in. The chain has TRBV19 and TRBJ2-7; 9 nucleotides line up with TRBD1. Germline CDR1 LNHDA, CDR2 SQIVND (reference sequence). V lost 1 base and J lost 5; bases outside the gene matches: 6. The CDR3 extends over 15 amino acids. Here the CDR3 reads CASSIGTGGRNEQYF. Partial CDR3 DNA: TGTGCCAGTAGTATAGGTACAGGGGGCAGGAACGAG.

Points on this clone: The CDR3 extends 3 residues past the end of the read, so its final part is completed from the germline J gene. This chain connects TRBV30 to TRBJ2-7, with TRBD2 matching over 10 bases. Trimming took 5 bases from V and 0 from J; bases not matched to a gene: 7. The CDR3 consists of 15 residues. Germline V gene sequence: CDR1 GTSNPN, CDR2 SVGIG (reference sequence). The CDR3 reads CAWRSSGRPSYEQYF. The sequenced part of the CDR3 DNA is TGTGCCTGGCGTTCTAGCGGGAGACCCTCCTACGAG.